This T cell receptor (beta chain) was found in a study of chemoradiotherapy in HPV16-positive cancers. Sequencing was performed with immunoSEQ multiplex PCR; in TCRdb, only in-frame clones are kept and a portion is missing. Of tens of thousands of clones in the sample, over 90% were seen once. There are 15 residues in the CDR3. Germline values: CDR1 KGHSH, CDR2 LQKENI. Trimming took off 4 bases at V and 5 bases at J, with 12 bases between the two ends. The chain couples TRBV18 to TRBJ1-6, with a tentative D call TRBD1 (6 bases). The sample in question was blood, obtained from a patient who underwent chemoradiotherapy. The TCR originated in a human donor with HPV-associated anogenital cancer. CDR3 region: CASSLIGDNNSPLHF. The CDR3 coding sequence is TGTGCCAGCTCACTAATTGGGGACAATAATTCACCCCTCCACTTT.